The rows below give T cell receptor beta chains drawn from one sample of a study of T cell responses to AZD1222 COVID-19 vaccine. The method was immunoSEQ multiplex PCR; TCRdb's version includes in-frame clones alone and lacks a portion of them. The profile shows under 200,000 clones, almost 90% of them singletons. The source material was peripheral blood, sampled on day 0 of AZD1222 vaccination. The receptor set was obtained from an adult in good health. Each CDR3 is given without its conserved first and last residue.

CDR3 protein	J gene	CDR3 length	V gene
ASTGFTSGISGELF	TRBJ2-2	14	TRBV2
ASSLGLSGGPSYEQY	TRBJ2-7	15	TRBV5-5
ASSLVDRGTETQY	TRBJ2-5	13	TRBV7-2
ASRSMNTEAF	TRBJ1-1	10	TRBV5-5
ASSFGGEKLF	TRBJ1-4	10	TRBV13
ASSANLGQDYGYT	TRBJ1-2	13	TRBV5-4
ASSLGSGSYNEQF	TRBJ2-1	13	TRBV7-8
ASSLDAGGLQREQY	TRBJ2-7	14	TRBV7-2
ATKDRDYATDTQY	TRBJ2-3	13	TRBV5-4
ASSPGVAADTQY	TRBJ2-3	12	TRBV2